This T cell receptor (beta chain) was obtained from a study of blood T cell repertoires in COVID-19 (TCRdb year 2020). A note on the overall study: Collaborator samples came from the United States, Italy and Spain and covered acute and convalescent phases of COVID-19. The repertoires were released in a freely available public database meant as a resource for research on the immune response to SARS-CoV-2. A de-identified subject ID, COVID-19 status, age in years and sex were almost always included in the sample metadata. The samples were drawn from two sources: the first 160 participants of the ongoing ImmuneRACE study, and 950 to 1,500 subjects contributed by 6 global collaborators. The dataset comprised deeply sampled blood TCRbeta repertoires from subjects exposed to, actively infected with, or recovered from COVID-19. The material from the prospective study consisted of cDNA or gDNA derived from T cells, B-cell-depleted T cells, or PBMCs. HLA class I and class II types, where available, came from metadata supplied by the sample provider rather than from assay-based typing. What the study reported, not specific to this receptor: The amount of clinical and demographic metadata varied by source and participant and was provided uncurated.

Concerning this clone: What this receptor recognizes is not known. At one end the junction does not follow the germline gene, possibly because of a read error.

TCRbeta CDR3 regions were amplified from genomic DNA by means of the immunoSEQ Assay, a bias-controlled multiplex PCR. Under the source paper's analysis protocol: The number of nucleated cells in each sample was estimated by amplification of reference gene primers within the assay. To quantify the absolute abundance of each unique TCRbeta CDR3 rearrangement, sequence reads were collapsed and filtered. For each sample, productive Simpson clonality was calculated by taking the square root of Simpson's diversity index across productive rearrangements. TCRdb mirrors the immuneACCESS table, restricted to in-frame sequences. Some clones are absent from its copies; in checked studies, under half trace to an unresolved V gene, and the reason for the others is unknown. That table is the source of V, J and clone size, and D and trimming were worked out from the DNA. The sample profile shows a few hundred thousand clones; about nine tenths of them were found once. The ten largest clones capture 2.9% of the sample.

Participants in the prospective study were aged about 18 to 95 years, lived in 20 to 30 United States geographic areas, and enrolled through a virtual design. In the prospective study, cohorts were assigned on the basis of participant-reported clinical history obtained from a screening survey and a study questionnaire. A participant counted as exposed if, within 2 weeks of entering the study, that participant had been in contact with someone who had a PCR-confirmed or clinician-diagnosed COVID-19 case. In the prospective study, whole blood, serum and a nasopharyngeal or oropharyngeal swab were collected from each participant by mobile phlebotomists. Prospective study participants could optionally give additional blood draws and questionnaires over an approximately two-month period. Blood samples from the prospective study were shipped frozen or at room temperature prior to DNA extraction. The germline V gene specifies KGHDR as CDR1 and SFDVKD as CDR2. The cysteine opens and the phenylalanine closes a CDR3 of 14 amino acids. The entry retains the CDR3 DNA only, 42 bases that are in frame from base 1.

This sequence originates from a woman aged 45-60 years who had been exposed to COVID-19. The chain is made from TRBV24-1 and TRBJ2-1; a confident D gene designation cannot be given. Sequenced: PBMCs or T cells enriched from blood (not recorded which). The bases read TGTGCCACCAGTGATTTTGGGCGCTACAATGGGCAGTTCTTC. Its protein product is CATSDFGRYNGQFF.